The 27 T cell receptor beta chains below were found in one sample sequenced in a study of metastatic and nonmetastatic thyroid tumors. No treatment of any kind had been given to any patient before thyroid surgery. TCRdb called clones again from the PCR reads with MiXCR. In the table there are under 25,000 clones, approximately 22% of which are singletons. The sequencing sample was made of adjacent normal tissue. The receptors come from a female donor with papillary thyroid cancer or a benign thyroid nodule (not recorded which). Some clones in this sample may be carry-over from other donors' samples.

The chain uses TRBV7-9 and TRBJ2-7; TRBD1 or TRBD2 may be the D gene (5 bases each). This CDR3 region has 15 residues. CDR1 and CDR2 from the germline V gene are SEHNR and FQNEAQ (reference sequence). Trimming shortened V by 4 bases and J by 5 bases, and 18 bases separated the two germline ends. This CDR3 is CASSSSSGPGNEQYV. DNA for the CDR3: TGTGCCAGCAGCTCGTCATCGGGACCGGGAAACGAGCAGTACGTC.

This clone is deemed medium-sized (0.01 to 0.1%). The CDR3, as DNA: TGTGCCAGCACGCGGACAGGGGACGAGACCCAGTACTTC. It encodes CASTRTGDETQYF. The chain links TRBV2 to TRBJ2-5; 9 nucleotides agree with TRBD1. This CDR3 spans 13 amino acids. J gave up 5 bases and V 7 bases, and 5 bases lay outside the gene matches. Germline V CDR1 and CDR2: SNHLY, FYNNEI.

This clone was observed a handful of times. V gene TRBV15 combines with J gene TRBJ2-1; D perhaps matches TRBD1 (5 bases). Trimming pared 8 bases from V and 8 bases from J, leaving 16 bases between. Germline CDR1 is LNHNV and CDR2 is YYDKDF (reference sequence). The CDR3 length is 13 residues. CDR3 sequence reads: CATPGKGSDEQFF. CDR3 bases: TGTGCCACCCCCGGCAAGGGGTCGGATGAGCAGTTCTTC.

The CDR3 region is CASSFEKGTGEQFF. CDR3 DNA: TGTGCCAGCAGCTTTGAGAAGGGGACAGGTGAGCAGTTCTTC. V usage is TRBV7-3 and J usage is TRBJ2-1; 8 bases agree with TRBD1. CDR3 length equals 14 residues. Germline V gene data show CDR1 as SGHTA and CDR2 as FQGTGA. J gave up 9 bases and V 3 bases, and 7 bases lay outside the gene matches.

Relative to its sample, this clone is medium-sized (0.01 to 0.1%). The chain's CDR3 is CASSLTGNEQYF. As DNA, the CDR3 is TGTGCCAGCAGCTTAACGGGGAACGAGCAGTACTTC. The chain has TRBV7-2 and TRBJ2-7; D may be TRBD2 (5 bases). The CDR3 has 12 amino acids. Trimming left V 2 bases short and J 5 bases short, with 7 bases between. Germline V lookup: CDR1 SGHTA, CDR2 FQGNSA. The full variable domain, completed using reference TRBV7-2 and TRBJ2-7, is GAGVSQSPSNKVTEKGKDVELRCDPISGHTALYWYRQSLGQGLEFLIYFQGNSAPDKSGLPSDRFSAERTGGSVSTLTIQRTQQEDSAVYLCASSLTGNEQYFGPGTRLTVT.

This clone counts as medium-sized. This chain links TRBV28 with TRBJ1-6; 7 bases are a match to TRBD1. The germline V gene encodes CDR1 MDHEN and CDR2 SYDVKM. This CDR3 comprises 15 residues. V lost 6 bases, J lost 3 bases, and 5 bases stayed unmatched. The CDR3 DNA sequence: TGTGCCAGCAGGAGAAGACAGGGCTATAATTCACCCCTCCACTTT. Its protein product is CASRRRQGYNSPLHF. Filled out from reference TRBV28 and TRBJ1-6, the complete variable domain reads DVKVTQSSRYLVKRTGEKVFLECVQDMDHENMFWYRQDPGLGLRLIYFSYDVKMKEKGDIPEGYSVSREKKERFSLILESASTNQTSMYLCASRRRQGYNSPLHFGNGTRLTVT.

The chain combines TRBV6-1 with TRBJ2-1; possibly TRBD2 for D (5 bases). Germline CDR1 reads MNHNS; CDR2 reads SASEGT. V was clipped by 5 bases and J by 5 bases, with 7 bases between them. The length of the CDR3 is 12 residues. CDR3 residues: CASSRGDNEQFF. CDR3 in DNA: TGTGCCAGCAGTCGGGGAGACAATGAGCAGTTCTTC.

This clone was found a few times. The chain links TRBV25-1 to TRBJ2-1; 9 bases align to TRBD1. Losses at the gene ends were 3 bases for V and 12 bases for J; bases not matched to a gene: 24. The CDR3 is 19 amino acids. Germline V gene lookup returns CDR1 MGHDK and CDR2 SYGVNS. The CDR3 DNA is TGTGCCAGCAGTGATCCTAGTCAATCCGGGACAGGGACTATTGTTGGGCAGTTCTTC. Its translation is CASSDPSQSGTGTIVGQFF.

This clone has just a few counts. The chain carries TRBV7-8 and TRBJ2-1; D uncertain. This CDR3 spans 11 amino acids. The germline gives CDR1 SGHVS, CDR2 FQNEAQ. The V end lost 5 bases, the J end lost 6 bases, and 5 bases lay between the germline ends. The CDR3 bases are TGTGCCAGCAGCCCAGGCAATGAGCAGTTCTTC. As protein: CASSPGNEQFF.

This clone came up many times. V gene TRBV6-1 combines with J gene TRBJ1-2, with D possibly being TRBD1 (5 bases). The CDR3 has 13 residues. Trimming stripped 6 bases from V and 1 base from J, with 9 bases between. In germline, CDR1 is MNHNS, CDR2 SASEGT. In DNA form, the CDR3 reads TGTGCCAGCAGAAGGGGATTTAACTATGGCTACACCTTC. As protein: CASRRGFNYGYTF.

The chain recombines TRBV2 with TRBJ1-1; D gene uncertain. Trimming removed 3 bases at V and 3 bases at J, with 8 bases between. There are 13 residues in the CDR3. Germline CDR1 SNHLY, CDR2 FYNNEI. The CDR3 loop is CASSDEGYTEAFF. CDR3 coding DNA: TGTGCCAGCAGTGATGAAGGGTACACTGAAGCTTTCTTT.

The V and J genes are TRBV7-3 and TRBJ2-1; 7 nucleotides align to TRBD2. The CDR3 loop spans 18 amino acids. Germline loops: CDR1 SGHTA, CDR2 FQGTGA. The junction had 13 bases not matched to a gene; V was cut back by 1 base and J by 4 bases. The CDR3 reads CASSLNVAGPGYYNEQFF. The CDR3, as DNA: TGTGCCAGCAGCTTAAATGTAGCGGGCCCAGGGTATTACAATGAGCAGTTCTTC.

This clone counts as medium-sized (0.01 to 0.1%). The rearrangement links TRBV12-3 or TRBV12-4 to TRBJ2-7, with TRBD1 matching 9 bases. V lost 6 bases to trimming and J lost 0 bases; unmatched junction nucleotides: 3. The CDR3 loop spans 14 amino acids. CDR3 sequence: CASRRTGDSYEQYF. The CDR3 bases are TGTGCCAGCAGGCGGACAGGGGACTCCTACGAGCAGTACTTC.

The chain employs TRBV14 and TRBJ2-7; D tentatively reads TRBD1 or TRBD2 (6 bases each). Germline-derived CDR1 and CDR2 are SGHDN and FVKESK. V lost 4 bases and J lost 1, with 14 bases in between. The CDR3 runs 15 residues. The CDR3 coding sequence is TGTGCCAGCAGCCCCCAGGGGACTGAGTCCTACGAGCAGTACTTC. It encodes CASSPQGTESYEQYF.

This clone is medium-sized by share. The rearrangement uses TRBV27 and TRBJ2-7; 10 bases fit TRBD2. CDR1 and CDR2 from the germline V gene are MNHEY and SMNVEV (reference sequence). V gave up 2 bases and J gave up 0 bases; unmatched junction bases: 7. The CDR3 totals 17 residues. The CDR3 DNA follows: TGTGCCAGCAGTTTAGTCGGTTCTAGCGGGAGCTCCTACGAGCAGTACTTC. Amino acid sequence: CASSLVGSSGSSYEQYF.

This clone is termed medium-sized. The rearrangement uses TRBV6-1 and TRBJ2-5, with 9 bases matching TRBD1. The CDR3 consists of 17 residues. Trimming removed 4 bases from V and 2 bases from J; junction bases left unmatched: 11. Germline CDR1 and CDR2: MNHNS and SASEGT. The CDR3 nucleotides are TGTGCCAGCAGTGTCCCCTTTCCGGACAGGGGACAAGAGACCCAGTACTTC. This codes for CASSVPFPDRGQETQYF.

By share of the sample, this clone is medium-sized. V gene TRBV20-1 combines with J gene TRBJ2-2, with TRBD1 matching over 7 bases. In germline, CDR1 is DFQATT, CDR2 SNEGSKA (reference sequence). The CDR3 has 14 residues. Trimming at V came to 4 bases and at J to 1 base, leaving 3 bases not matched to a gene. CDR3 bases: TGCAGTGCTATGGGACAGCGGAACACCGGGGAGCTGTTTTTT. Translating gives CSAMGQRNTGELFF.

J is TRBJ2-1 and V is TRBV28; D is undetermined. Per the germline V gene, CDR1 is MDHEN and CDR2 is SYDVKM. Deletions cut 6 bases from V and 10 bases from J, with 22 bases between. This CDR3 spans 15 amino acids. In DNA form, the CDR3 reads TGTGCCAGCAGCTACGAAGTAGGCTCCTGCAACGAGCAGTTCTTC. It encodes CASSYEVGSCNEQFF.

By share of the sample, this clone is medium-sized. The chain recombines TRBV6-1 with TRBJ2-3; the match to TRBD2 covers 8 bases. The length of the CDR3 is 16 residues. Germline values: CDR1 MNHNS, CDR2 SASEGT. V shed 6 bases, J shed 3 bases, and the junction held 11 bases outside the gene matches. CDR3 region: CASRRGVAGLTDTQYF. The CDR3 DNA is TGTGCCAGCAGGAGGGGGGTAGCGGGATTGACAGATACGCAGTATTTT.

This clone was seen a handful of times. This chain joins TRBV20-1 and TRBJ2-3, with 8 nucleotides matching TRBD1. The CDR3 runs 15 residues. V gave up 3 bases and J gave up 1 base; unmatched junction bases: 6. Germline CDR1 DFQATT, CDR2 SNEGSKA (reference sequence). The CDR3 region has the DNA TGCAGTGCTAGTGGGGGACAGGTCGGCACAGATACGCAGTATTTT. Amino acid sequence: CSASGGQVGTDTQYF.

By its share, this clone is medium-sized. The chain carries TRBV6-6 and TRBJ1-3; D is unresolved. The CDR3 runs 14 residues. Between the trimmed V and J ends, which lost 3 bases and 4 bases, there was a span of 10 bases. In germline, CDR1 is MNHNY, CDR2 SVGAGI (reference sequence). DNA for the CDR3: TGTGCCAGCAGTTATACGGCGTTCGGAAACACCATATATTTT. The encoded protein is CASSYTAFGNTIYF.

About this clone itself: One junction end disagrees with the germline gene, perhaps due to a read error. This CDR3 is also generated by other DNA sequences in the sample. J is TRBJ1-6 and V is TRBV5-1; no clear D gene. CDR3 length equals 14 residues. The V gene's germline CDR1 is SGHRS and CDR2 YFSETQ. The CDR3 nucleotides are TGTGCCAGCAGCTTGAGAGAAACTTTAACACCCCTCCACTTT. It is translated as CASSLRETLTPLHF.

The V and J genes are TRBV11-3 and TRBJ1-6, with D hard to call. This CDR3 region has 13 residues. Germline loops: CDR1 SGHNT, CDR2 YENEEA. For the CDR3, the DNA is TGTGTCAAGGAGGTGAACATCAATTCACCCCTCCACTTT. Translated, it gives CVKEVNINSPLHF.

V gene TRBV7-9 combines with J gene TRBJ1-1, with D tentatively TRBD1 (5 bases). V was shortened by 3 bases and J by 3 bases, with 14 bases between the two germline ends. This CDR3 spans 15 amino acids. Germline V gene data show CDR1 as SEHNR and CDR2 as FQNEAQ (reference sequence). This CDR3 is CASSLLSGKDTEAFF. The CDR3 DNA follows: TGTGCCAGCAGCTTGTTATCAGGGAAGGACACTGAAGCTTTCTTT.

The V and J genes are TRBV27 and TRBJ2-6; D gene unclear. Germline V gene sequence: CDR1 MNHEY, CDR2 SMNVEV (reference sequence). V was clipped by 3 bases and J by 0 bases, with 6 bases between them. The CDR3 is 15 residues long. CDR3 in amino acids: CASSLGVSGANVLTF. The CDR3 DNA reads TGTGCCAGCAGTTTGGGCGTCTCTGGGGCCAACGTCCTGACTTTC.

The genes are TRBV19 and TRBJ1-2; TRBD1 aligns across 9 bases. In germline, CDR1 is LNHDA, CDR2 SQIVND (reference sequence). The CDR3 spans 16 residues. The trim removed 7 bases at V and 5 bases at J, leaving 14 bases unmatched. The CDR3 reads CASNMGTGWKGYGYTF. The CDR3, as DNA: TGTGCCAGTAACATGGGGACAGGGTGGAAAGGGTATGGCTACACCTTC.

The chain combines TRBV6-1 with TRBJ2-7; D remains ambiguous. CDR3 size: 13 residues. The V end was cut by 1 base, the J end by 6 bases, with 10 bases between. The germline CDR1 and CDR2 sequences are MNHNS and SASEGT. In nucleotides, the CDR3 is TGTGCCAGCAGTGAAGGAGGCGGCGGCGAGCAGTACTTC. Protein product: CASSEGGGGEQYF.